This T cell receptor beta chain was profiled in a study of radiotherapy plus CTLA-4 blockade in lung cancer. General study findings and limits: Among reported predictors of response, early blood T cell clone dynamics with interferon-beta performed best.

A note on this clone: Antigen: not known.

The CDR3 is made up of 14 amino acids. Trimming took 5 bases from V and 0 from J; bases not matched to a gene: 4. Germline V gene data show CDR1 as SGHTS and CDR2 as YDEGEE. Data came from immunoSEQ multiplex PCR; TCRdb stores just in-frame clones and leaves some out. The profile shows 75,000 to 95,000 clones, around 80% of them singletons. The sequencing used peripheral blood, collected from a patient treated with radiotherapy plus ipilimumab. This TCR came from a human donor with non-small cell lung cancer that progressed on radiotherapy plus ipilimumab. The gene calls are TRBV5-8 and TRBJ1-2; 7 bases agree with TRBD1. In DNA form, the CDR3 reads TGTGCCAGCAGGCAGGGGGTTGCTAACTATGGCTACACCTTC. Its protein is CASRQGVANYGYTF.